This T cell receptor (beta chain) derives from a study of CXCR3-negative and CXCR3-positive naive CD8 T cells. General observations from the study: Naive CXCR3-positive and CXCR3-negative cells shared TRBV-TRBJ usage; memory cells diverged. Compared with CXCR3-negative naive cells, CXCR3-positive naive cells showed more hydrophobic TRB CDR3s.

With regard to this clonotype: What it binds is unknown.

The libraries of TRB cDNA were constructed through 5' RACE using UMI labels. Following a re-call of the 5' RACE reads, TCRdb has one entry per CDR3 protein and lacks DNA. Its clone listing holds 100,000 to 150,000 distinct CDR3 sequences. The germline CDR1 and CDR2 sequences are SQVTM and ANQGSEA. The CDR3 is 13 residues long. Triplicate 300,000-cell sorts were made of each CD8+ T cell subset. The CD45RO-CCR7+CD27+CD95- phenotype denoted naive CD8+ T cells. Sample: naive CXCR3- CD8+ T cells from blood. As for subset: CD45RO-CCR7+CD27+CD95- naive CD8+ T cells lacking CXCR3 (TNR3-). The chain carries TRBV29-1 and TRBJ2-5; the D call of TRBD2 rests on TCRdb alone, since no DNA is present to check it. This TCR was sampled from a human donor in good health. Some clones in this sample may be carry-over from other donors' samples. The CDR3 reads CSVIGLVGATQYF. Combining the CDR3 with reference TRBV29-1 and TRBJ2-5 gives the whole variable domain SAVISQKPSRDICQRGTSLTIQCQVDSQVTMMFWYRQQPGQSLTLIATANQGSEATYESGFVIDKFPISRPNLTFSTLTVSNMSPEDSSIYLCSVIGLVGATQYFGPGTRLLVL.